Each of the 10 T cell receptor beta chains below was sequenced from the same sample in a study of graft-versus-host responses after intestinal transplantation. Only in-frame clones appear in the TCRdb table, and some are missing; sequencing was by immunoSEQ multiplex PCR. The repertoire holds roughly 93,000 clones, with approximately 95% as singletons. Their target antigens are unknown. This material consisted of unstimulated CD8+ T cells sorted from spleen or lymph node cells, taken before intestinal transplant. All receptors come from a human donor who received an intestinal transplant.

This sequence joins TRBV5-1 and TRBJ1-2, with 8 bases that match TRBD1. Trimming took 0 bases from V and 8 from J; bases not matched to a gene: 3. The CDR3 is 13 residues long. Germline CDR1 is SGHRS and CDR2 is YFSETQ. The CDR3 nucleotides read TGCGCCAGCAGCTTGGGGACAGGGCTAGGCTACACCTTC. The encoded protein is CASSLGTGLGYTF.

This chain joins TRBV6-4 and TRBJ1-6, with 10 bases that match TRBD1. The trim removed 6 bases at V and 10 bases at J, leaving 9 bases unmatched. The germline CDR1 and CDR2 sequences are MRHNA and SNTAGT. The CDR3 is 15 amino acids. CDR3 nucleotides: TGTGCCAGCAGCCCCGGGACAGGGGACTACTCACCCCTCCACTTT. It yields the protein CASSPGTGDYSPLHF.

V gene TRBV5-1 combines with J gene TRBJ2-2, with 9 positions matching TRBD1. Germline lookup yields CDR1 SGHRS and CDR2 YFSETQ. The CDR3 is 15 residues long. The trim removed 3 bases at V and 3 bases at J, leaving 3 bases unmatched. Here the CDR3 DNA reads TGCGCCAGCAGCTACAGGGGGCCGGACACCGGGGAGCTGTTTTTT. Translation: CASSYRGPDTGELFF.

This rearrangement joins TRBV6-6 to TRBJ2-1; TRBD2 aligns across 9 bases. Germline V CDR1 and CDR2: MNHNY, SVGAGI (reference sequence). The CDR3 totals 16 residues. With V trimmed by 7 bases and J by 5 bases, 12 bases remained unmatched. CDR3 loop: CASNRNPGTSNNEQFF. The CDR3 DNA is TGTGCCAGCAACCGAAACCCCGGGACTAGCAACAATGAGCAGTTCTTC.

This chain links TRBV11-3 with TRBJ1-5, with 7 bases lining up with TRBD1. The germline V gene encodes CDR1 SGHNT and CDR2 YENEEA. J gave up 5 bases and V 6 bases, and 10 bases lay outside the gene matches. The CDR3 is made up of 15 amino acids. The CDR3, as DNA: TGTGCCAGCAGGCGGACAGGCGGGCTTCATCAGCCCCAGCATTTT. Its protein is CASRRTGGLHQPQHF.

The chain has TRBV19 and TRBJ2-1; D might be TRBD2 (6 bases). This CDR3 spans 15 amino acids. CDR1 and CDR2 from the germline V gene are LNHDA and SQIVND (reference sequence). V was pared by 6 bases and J by 8 bases, with 20 bases between. The CDR3 DNA sequence: TGTGCCAGTAGGCTGTTGGGCGGGGCCAGGGATGAGCAGTTCTTC. Translating it yields CASRLLGGARDEQFF.

The genes are TRBV28 and TRBJ2-7; D unresolved. Germline CDR1 reads MDHEN; CDR2 reads SYDVKM. The length of the CDR3 is 15 residues. Trimming shortened V by 1 base and J by 0 bases, and 10 bases separated the two germline ends. This chain's CDR3 is CASSLFGSLSYEQYF. DNA of the CDR3: TGTGCCAGCAGTTTATTTGGCAGTCTCTCCTACGAGCAGTACTTC. The complete variable domain, with remaining parts taken from reference TRBV28 and TRBJ2-7, reads DVKVTQSSRYLVKRTGEKVFLECVQDMDHENMFWYRQDPGLGLRLIYFSYDVKMKEKGDIPEGYSVSREKKERFSLILESASTNQTSMYLCASSLFGSLSYEQYFGPGTRLTVT.

This sequence joins TRBV27 and TRBJ2-1; TRBD2 agrees at 11 bases. The CDR3 is 18 residues long. Germline-derived CDR1 and CDR2 are MNHEY and SMNVEV (reference sequence). Trimming at V came to 8 bases and at J to 4 bases, leaving 16 bases not matched to a gene. The CDR3 region is CASGGGTSGDSIYNEQFF. The CDR3 DNA sequence: TGTGCCAGCGGGGGGGGGACTAGCGGAGATTCGATATACAATGAGCAGTTCTTC.

The J gene is TRBJ1-6, the V gene TRBV7-9; no firm D call. Germline assignment: CDR1 SEHNR and CDR2 FQNEAQ (reference sequence). This CDR3 is 16 amino acids long. Trimming removed 4 bases from V and 0 bases from J, with 10 bases in between. The CDR3 DNA sequence: TGTGCCAGCAGCTCCACACAGAGCTCCTATAATTCACCCCTCCACTTT. Translating it yields CASSSTQSSYNSPLHF.

J is TRBJ2-3 and V is TRBV13, with TRBD2 identical over 8 bases. CDR3 length: 14 residues. V shed 4 bases, J shed 7 bases, and the junction held 7 bases outside the gene matches. CDR1 is PRHDT and CDR2 is FYEKMQ in the germline V gene (reference sequence). The DNA for the CDR3 is TGTGCCAGCAGCTCGGGACTAGGGTGGAATACGCAGTATTTT. This codes for CASSSGLGWNTQYF.